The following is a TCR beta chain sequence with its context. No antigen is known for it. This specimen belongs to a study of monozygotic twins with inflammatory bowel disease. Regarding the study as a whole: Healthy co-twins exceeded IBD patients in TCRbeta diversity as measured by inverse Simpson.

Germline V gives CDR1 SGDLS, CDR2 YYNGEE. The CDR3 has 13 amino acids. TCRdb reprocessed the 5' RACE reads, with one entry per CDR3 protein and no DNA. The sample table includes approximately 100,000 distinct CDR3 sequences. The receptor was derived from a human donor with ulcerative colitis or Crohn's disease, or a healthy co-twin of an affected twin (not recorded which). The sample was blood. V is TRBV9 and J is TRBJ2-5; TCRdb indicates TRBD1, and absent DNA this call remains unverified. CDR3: CASSGGFQETQYF.